This T cell receptor beta chain was captured by sequencing in a study of blood T cell repertoires in COVID-19. Looking at the study overall: Samples of COVID-19 (acute and convalescent) were obtained from the United States, Italy and Spain.

TCRdb's table, derived via immunoSEQ multiplex PCR, lists solely in-frame clones and lacks some. The repertoire holds 110,000 to 150,000 clones, roughly four fifths seen once, with 8% in the top ten. Losses at the gene ends were 5 bases for V and 1 base for J; bases not matched to a gene: 7. The germline gives CDR1 SGHNT, CDR2 YENEEA. The CDR3 is made up of 16 amino acids. J is TRBJ2-2 and V is TRBV11-3; 7 positions agree with TRBD1. The receptor's source is a human donor in a cohort sampled during active COVID-19. Input material: peripheral blood. The CDR3 DNA sequence: TGTGCCAGCAGCCCCCGACAGGGAAAGAACACCGGGGAGCTGTTTTTT. Translation: CASSPRQGKNTGELFF.